This TCR beta chain was recovered during a study of cytomegalovirus exposure and HLA in healthy donors. Study-wide points: Among the most significant clusters, several appeared linked to common viral pathogens in a later analysis. TRBV6-2, TRBV6-3 and some other V segments were excluded as indistinguishable.

13 Jbeta primers and 60 Vbeta primers were used for the PCR. Assay used: immunoSEQ multiplex PCR; TCRdb lists only in-frame clones, some missing. The top ten hold about 1.5% of the sample, which has 50,000 to 60,000 clones, 75% to 85% seen once. On this clone: Its antigen is undetermined.

V lost 3 bases and J 5 bases, leaving 14 bases between the germline ends. CDR1 is SNHLY, CDR2 FYNNEI, per germline. The CDR3 has 15 residues. This sequence was found in a female donor in good health and CMV-seronegative. The chain joins TRBV2 to TRBJ2-1, with D possibly TRBD1 on 5 matching bases. The material sequenced was PBMCs. As DNA, the CDR3 is TGTGCCAGCAGTGAGGCCCGACAGAATCACAATGAGCAGTTCTTC. Its translation: CASSEARQNHNEQFF.